Described below is a single TCR beta chain sequence and its context. Its antigen remains unknown. The sample belongs to a study of cytomegalovirus exposure and HLA in healthy donors. General study results and limits: It was reported that TCR beta sequences correctly inferred the HLA-A and HLA-B alleles for most subjects. It was reported in a later analysis that an Asian-associated ancestry cluster showed fewer N-insertions than the 666-donor mean.

Germline V gene sequence: CDR1 ENHRY, CDR2 SYGVKD. With 0 bases removed from V and 7 bases from J, the gap between germline ends came to 13 bases. This CDR3 comprises 15 residues. PCR primers comprised 60 Vbeta and 13 Jbeta primers. The repertoire was sequenced with immunoSEQ multiplex PCR; TCRdb's copy has only in-frame clones and lacks some. The sample has some 120,000 clones; around 80% are singletons. V is TRBV10-3 and J is TRBJ2-1; tentative D call: TRBD2 (5 bases). Sequenced material: PBMCs. The source is a man younger than 45 in good health and CMV-seronegative. The CDR3 DNA is TGTGCCATCAGTGAGTCGGTAACTCCGGGGAATGAGCAGTTCTTC. Its translation: CAISESVTPGNEQFF.